The 18 T cell receptor beta chains below were found in one sample sequenced in a study of cytomegalovirus exposure and HLA in healthy donors. The data were produced by immunoSEQ multiplex PCR, yet TCRdb's version contains in-frame clones alone and is incomplete. The top ten clones hold about 2.9% of a sample with 200,000 or so clones, about 91% of them seen once. The sample was PBMCs. These receptors were obtained from a woman younger than 35 in good health and CMV-seronegative.

V usage is TRBV5-8 and J usage is TRBJ2-1; TRBD1 aligns across 8 bases. V was pared by 4 bases and J by 4 bases, with 4 bases of the junction left unmatched. The length of the CDR3 is 14 residues. Germline-derived CDR1 and CDR2 are SGHTS and YDEGEE. CDR3: CASSPDREYNEQFF. CDR3 in DNA: TGTGCCAGCAGCCCGGACAGGGAGTACAATGAGCAGTTCTTC.

The chain joins TRBV2 to TRBJ2-3, with 8 bases aligning to TRBD2. CDR1 is SNHLY, CDR2 FYNNEI, per germline. After removal of 5 bases from V and 1 base from J, the junction contained 8 bases not matched to a gene. The CDR3 runs to 16 residues. The CDR3 nucleotides are TGTGCCAGCAGTAGCGGGGGCGCGCTCGGCACAGATACGCAGTATTTT. Translating gives CASSSGGALGTDTQYF. The whole variable domain, filled in from reference TRBV2 and TRBJ2-3, reads EPEVTQTPSHQVTQMGQEVILRCVPISNHLYFYWYRQILGQKVEFLVSFYNNEISEKSEIFDDQFSVERPDGSNFTLKIRSTKLEDSAMYFCASSSGGALGTDTQYFGPGTRLTVL.

This chain uses TRBV6-6 with TRBJ2-3; D perhaps matches TRBD1 (5 bases). This CDR3 is 14 amino acids long. The germline V gene encodes CDR1 MNHNY and CDR2 SVGAGI (reference sequence). V shed 6 bases and J shed 0 bases, with 10 bases lying between them. The CDR3 protein is CASSSRGSTDTQYF. Here the CDR3 DNA reads TGTGCCAGCAGCTCAAGGGGTAGCACAGATACGCAGTATTTT.

CDR3 sequence (DNA): TGCGCCAGCAGCCGGGGAGGGGCGAATTTGAACACTGAAGCTTTCTTT. Encoded protein: CASSRGGANLNTEAFF. The chain uses TRBV4-1 and TRBJ1-1, with D possibly being TRBD1 (5 bases). The CDR3 length is 16 residues. CDR1 and CDR2 (germline): MGHRA, YSYEKL. V lost 4 bases and J 0 bases, leaving 15 bases between the germline ends.

V and J are TRBV5-6 and TRBJ2-3, with 13 bases lining up with TRBD2. V lost 1 base and J lost 6; bases outside the gene matches: 5. CDR3 length: 16 amino acids. Germline loops: CDR1 SGHDT, CDR2 YYEEEE. This chain's CDR3 is CASSLQLAGGPDTQYF. The DNA of the CDR3 is TGTGCCAGCAGCTTGCAACTAGCGGGAGGGCCGGATACGCAGTATTTT.

The genes are TRBV23-1 and TRBJ2-1; TRBD1 matches at 10 bases. TRBV23-1 is an open reading frame, and its role is uncertain. J was trimmed by 13 bases and V by 0 bases; bases with no gene match: 9. This CDR3 contains 15 residues. The CDR3 DNA sequence: TGCGCCAGCAGTCAATCCTTGGACCGGGACAGGGGACAGTTCTTC. Its protein is CASSQSLDRDRGQFF.

This chain uses TRBV6-5 with TRBJ1-2, with TRBD1 matching 7 bases. CDR1 and CDR2 (germline): MNHEY, SVGAGI. The CDR3 covers 14 residues. V was pared by 5 bases and J by 0 bases, with 3 bases of the junction left unmatched. This CDR3 reads CASSEGTANYGYTF. The DNA for the CDR3 is TGTGCCAGCAGTGAAGGGACAGCTAACTATGGCTACACCTTC.

V is TRBV5-1 and J is TRBJ2-5; TRBD2 matches at 7 bases. This CDR3 has 15 residues. V was clipped by 4 bases and J by 4 bases; unmatched bases: 10. Germline V gives CDR1 SGHRS, CDR2 YFSETQ. The CDR3 DNA sequence: TGCGCCAGCAGCGCATCTAGCGGTCTGGGAGAGACCCAGTACTTC. This sequence encodes CASSASSGLGETQYF.

The chain carries TRBV6-5 and TRBJ1-1, with a possible D match to TRBD1 (5 bases). The CDR3 is 14 residues long. CDR1 MNHEY and CDR2 SVGAGI come from the germline V gene. Trimming stripped 0 bases from V and 0 bases from J, with 5 bases between. In DNA form, the CDR3 reads TGTGCCAGCAGTTACTCGACAGTGAACACTGAAGCTTTCTTT. This sequence encodes CASSYSTVNTEAFF.

V gene TRBV18 combines with J gene TRBJ2-5; tentative D call: TRBD1 (6 bases). The V gene's germline CDR1 is KGHSH and CDR2 LQKENI. Trimming took off 2 bases at V and 1 base at J, with 14 bases between the two ends. The CDR3 is 16 amino acids. DNA of the CDR3: TGTGCCAGCTCACCAATCGGAACAGGGCGCCAAGAGACCCAGTACTTC. It codes for CASSPIGTGRQETQYF.

The V and J genes are TRBV10-3 and TRBJ2-7, with 7 bases that match TRBD1. The CDR3 is made up of 14 amino acids. Germline V CDR1 and CDR2: ENHRY, SYGVKD. With 6 bases clipped from V and 3 bases from J, the junction kept 8 bases outside the gene matches. CDR3 nucleotide sequence: TGTGCCATCAGCAAAGGACAGGAAAGCTACGAGCAGTACTTC. Encoded protein: CAISKGQESYEQYF.

This chain joins TRBV7-2 and TRBJ2-2, with 14 bases lining up with TRBD2. Germline V lookup: CDR1 SGHTA, CDR2 FQGNSA. The CDR3 totals 16 residues. V lost 6 bases to trimming and J lost 7 bases; unmatched junction nucleotides: 7. CDR3 DNA: TGTGCCAGCAGACCCGGGACTAGCGGGAGTTTCGGGGAGCTGTTTTTT. Residues: CASRPGTSGSFGELFF.

This chain links TRBV7-6 with TRBJ2-7, with TRBD2 matching 16 bases. V shed 0 bases and J 7 bases; nucleotides not matched to a gene: 9. From germline, CDR1 is SGHVS and CDR2 FNYEAQ. CDR3 length equals 18 residues. CDR3 DNA: TGTGCCAGCAGCTTAGCGGGGACTAGCGGGAGGGGGATGGAGGAGCAGTACTTC. Amino acid sequence: CASSLAGTSGRGMEEQYF.

This chain uses TRBV7-9 with TRBJ2-5, with D maybe TRBD2 (5 bases). Germline lookup yields CDR1 SEHNR and CDR2 FQNEAQ (reference sequence). The CDR3 is made up of 14 amino acids. Trimming pared 8 bases from V and 2 bases from J, leaving 15 bases between. CDR3 in amino acids: CASRGSFFQETQYF. The CDR3 DNA reads TGTGCCAGCCGCGGGTCTTTCTTTCAAGAGACCCAGTACTTC.

The chain's CDR3 is CASSGGGLAIPYNEQFF. CDR3 DNA: TGTGCCAGCAGCGGGGGGGGACTAGCCATCCCCTACAATGAGCAGTTCTTC. V is TRBV9 and J is TRBJ2-1; TRBD2 aligns across 9 bases. V was clipped by 3 bases and J by 2 bases; unmatched bases: 9. Per germline, CDR1 SGDLS and CDR2 YYNGEE. CDR3 length: 17 amino acids.

This chain uses TRBV7-2 with TRBJ2-7; 8 bases are shared with TRBD2. CDR1 and CDR2 from the germline V gene are SGHTA and FQGNSA. CDR3 length equals 15 residues. Trimming took 5 bases from V and 0 from J; bases not matched to a gene: 6. The DNA of the CDR3 is TGTGCCAGCAGCCCCTATAGCGGGGCCTCCTACGAGCAGTACTTC. Amino acids: CASSPYSGASYEQYF.

The V gene is TRBV4-1, the J gene TRBJ2-1, with 7 bases matching TRBD1. Germline lookup yields CDR1 MGHRA and CDR2 YSYEKL. The length of the CDR3 is 13 residues. V was pared by 8 bases and J by 3 bases, with 4 bases of the junction left unmatched. In nucleotides, the CDR3 is TGCGCCAGCCGGAGGACAGGCTACAATGAGCAGTTCTTC. Translation: CASRRTGYNEQFF.

The rearrangement joins TRBV4-1 to TRBJ2-6, with TRBD1 matching over 9 bases. This CDR3 spans 16 amino acids. The V gene end was trimmed by 5 bases and the J gene end by 2 bases; junction bases not matched to a gene: 4. Germline CDR1 reads MGHRA; CDR2 reads YSYEKL. The DNA for the CDR3 is TGCGCCAGCAGCGCCCGGGACAGGGCTGGGGCCAACGTCCTGACTTTC. Translating it yields CASSARDRAGANVLTF.